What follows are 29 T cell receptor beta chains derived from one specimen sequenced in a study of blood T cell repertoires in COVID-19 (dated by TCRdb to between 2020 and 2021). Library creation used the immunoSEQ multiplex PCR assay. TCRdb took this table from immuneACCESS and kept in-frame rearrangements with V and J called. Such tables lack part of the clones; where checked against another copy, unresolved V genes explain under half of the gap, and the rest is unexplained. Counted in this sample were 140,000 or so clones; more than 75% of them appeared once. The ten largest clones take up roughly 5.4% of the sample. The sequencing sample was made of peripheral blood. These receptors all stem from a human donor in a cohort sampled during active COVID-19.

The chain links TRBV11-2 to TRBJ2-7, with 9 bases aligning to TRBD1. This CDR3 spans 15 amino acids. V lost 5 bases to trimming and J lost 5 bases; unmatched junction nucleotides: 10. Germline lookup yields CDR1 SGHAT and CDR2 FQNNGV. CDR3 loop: CASSPMDRGSHEQYF. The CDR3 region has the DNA TGTGCCAGCAGCCCGATGGACAGGGGAAGCCACGAGCAGTACTTC.

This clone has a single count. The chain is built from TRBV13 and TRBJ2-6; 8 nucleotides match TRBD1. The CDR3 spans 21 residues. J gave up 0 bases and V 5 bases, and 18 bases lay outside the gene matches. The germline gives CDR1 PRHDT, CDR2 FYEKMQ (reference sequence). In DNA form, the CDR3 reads TGTGCCAGCAGCCAGCGAAGGGGCGGACAGGGATCCTTCTCTGGGGCCAACGTCCTGACTTTC. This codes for CASSQRRGGQGSFSGANVLTF.

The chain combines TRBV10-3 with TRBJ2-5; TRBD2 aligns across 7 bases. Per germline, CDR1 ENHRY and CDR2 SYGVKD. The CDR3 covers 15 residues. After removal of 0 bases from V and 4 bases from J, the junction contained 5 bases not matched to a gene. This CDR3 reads CAISESRSGVETQYF. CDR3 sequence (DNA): TGTGCCATCAGTGAGTCGAGAAGCGGGGTAGAGACCCAGTACTTC.

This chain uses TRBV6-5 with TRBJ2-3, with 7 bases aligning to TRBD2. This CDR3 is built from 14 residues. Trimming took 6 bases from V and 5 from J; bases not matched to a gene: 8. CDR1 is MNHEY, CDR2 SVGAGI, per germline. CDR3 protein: CASSAGEPQDTQYF. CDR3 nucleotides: TGTGCCAGCAGCGCGGGGGAGCCCCAAGATACGCAGTATTTT.

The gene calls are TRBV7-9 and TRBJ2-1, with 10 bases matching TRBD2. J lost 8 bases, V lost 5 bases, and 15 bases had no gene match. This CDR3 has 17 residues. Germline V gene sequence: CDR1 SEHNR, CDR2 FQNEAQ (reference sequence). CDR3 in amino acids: CASSPWGKAGGSDEQFF. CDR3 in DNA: TGTGCCAGCAGCCCGTGGGGAAAAGCGGGAGGGTCGGATGAGCAGTTCTTC.

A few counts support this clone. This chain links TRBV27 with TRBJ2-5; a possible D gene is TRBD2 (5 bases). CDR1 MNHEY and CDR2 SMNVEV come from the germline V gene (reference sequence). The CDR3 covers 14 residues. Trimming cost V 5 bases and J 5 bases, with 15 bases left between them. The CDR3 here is CASSPPGVGETQYF. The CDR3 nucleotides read TGTGCCAGCAGTCCCCCCGGGGTGGGCGAGACCCAGTACTTC.

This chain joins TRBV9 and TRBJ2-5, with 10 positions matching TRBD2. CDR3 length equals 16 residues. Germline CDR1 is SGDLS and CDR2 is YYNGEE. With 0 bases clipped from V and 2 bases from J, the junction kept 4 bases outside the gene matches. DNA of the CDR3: TGTGCCAGCAGCGTAGGGAGCGGGGGGGGACAAGAGACCCAGTACTTC. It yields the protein CASSVGSGGGQETQYF. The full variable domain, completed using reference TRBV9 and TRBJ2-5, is DSGVTQTPKHLITATGQRVTLRCSPRSGDLSVYWYQQSLDQGLQFLIQYYNGEERAKGNILERFSAQQFPDLHSELNLSSLELGDSALYFCASSVGSGGGQETQYFGPGTRLLVL.

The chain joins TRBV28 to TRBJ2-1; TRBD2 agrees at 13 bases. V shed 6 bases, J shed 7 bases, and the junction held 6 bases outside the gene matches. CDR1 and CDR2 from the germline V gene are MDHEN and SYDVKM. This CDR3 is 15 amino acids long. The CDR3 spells CASSETSGGINEQFF. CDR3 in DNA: TGTGCCAGCAGCGAGACTAGCGGGGGGATAAATGAGCAGTTCTTC. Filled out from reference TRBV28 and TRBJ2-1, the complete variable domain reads DVKVTQSSRYLVKRTGEKVFLECVQDMDHENMFWYRQDPGLGLRLIYFSYDVKMKEKGDIPEGYSVSREKKERFSLILESASTNQTSMYLCASSETSGGINEQFFGPGTRLTVL.

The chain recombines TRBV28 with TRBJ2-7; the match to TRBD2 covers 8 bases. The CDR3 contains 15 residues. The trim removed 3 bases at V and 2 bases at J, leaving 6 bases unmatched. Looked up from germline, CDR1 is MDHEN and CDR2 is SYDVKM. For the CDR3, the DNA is TGTGCCAGCAGTTTGGCCACGGGGGGGACCTACGAGCAGTACTTC. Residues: CASSLATGGTYEQYF.

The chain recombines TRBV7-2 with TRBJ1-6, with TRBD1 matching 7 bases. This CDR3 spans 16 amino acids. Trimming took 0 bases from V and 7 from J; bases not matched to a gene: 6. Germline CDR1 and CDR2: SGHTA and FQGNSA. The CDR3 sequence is CASSLAAGGPNSPLHF. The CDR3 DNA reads TGTGCCAGCAGCTTAGCGGCAGGGGGTCCCAATTCACCCCTCCACTTT.

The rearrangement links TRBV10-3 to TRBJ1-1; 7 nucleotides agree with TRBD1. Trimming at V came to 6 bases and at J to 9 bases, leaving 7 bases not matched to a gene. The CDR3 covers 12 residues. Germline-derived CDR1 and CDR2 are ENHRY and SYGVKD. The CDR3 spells CAIRGDRSKAFF. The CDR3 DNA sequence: TGTGCCATCAGGGGGGACAGATCTAAAGCTTTCTTT.

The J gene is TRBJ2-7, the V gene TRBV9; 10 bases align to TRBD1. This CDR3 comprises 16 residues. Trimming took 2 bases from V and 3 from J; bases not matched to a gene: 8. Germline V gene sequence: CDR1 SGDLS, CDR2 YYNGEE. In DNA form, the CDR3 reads TGTGCCAGCAGCGTCAACCCGGGACAGGGGATCTACGAGCAGTACTTC. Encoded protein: CASSVNPGQGIYEQYF.

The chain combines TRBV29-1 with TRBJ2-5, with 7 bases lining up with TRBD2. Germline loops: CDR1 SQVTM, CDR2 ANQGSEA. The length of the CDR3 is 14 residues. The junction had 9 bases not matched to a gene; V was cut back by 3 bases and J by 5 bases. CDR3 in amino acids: CSVDSGGGRETQYF. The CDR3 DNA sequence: TGCAGCGTTGATTCGGGAGGTGGTCGGGAGACCCAGTACTTC.

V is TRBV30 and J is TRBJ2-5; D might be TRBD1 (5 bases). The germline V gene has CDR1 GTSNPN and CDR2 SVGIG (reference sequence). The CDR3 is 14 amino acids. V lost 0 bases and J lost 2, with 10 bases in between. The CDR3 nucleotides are TGTGCCTGGAGTGTACTGAACAGGCAAGAGACCCAGTACTTC. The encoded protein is CAWSVLNRQETQYF.

The CDR3 bases are TGTGCCAGTAGCAACGACAGGGGCAATCAGCCCCAGCATTTT. It codes for CASSNDRGNQPQHF. The V gene is TRBV19, the J gene TRBJ1-5; 7 bases are shared with TRBD1. V was pared by 6 bases and J by 2 bases, with 4 bases of the junction left unmatched. CDR1 LNHDA and CDR2 SQIVND come from the germline V gene (reference sequence). This CDR3 contains 14 residues.

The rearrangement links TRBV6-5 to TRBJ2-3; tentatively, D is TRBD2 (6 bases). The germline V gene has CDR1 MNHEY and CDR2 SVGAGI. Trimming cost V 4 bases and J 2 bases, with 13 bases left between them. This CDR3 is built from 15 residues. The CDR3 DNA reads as TGTGCCAGCAGTTCCCCTAGCGCCCCCACAGATACGCAGTATTTT. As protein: CASSSPSAPTDTQYF.

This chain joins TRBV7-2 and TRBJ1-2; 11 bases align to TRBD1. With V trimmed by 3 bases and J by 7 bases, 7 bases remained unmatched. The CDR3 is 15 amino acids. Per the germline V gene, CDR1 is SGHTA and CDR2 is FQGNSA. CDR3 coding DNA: TGTGCCAGCAGCTTCAGTGGGACAGGGGGAGCTGGCTACACCTTC. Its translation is CASSFSGTGGAGYTF.

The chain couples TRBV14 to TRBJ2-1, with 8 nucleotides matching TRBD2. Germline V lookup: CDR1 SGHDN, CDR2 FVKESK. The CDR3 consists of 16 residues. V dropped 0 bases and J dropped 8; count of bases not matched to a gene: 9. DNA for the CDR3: TGTGCCAGCAGCCAAGACGAGGGCGGGGGGCTGGATGAGCAGTTCTTC. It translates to CASSQDEGGGLDEQFF.

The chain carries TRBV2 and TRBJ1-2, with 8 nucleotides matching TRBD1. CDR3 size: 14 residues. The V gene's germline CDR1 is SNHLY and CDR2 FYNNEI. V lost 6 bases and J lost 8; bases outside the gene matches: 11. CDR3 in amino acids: CASSSGGGLGGYTF. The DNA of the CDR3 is TGTGCCAGCAGCTCAGGGGGCGGGTTAGGAGGCTACACCTTC. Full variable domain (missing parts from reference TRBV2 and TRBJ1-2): EPEVTQTPSHQVTQMGQEVILRCVPISNHLYFYWYRQILGQKVEFLVSFYNNEISEKSEIFDDQFSVERPDGSNFTLKIRSTKLEDSAMYFCASSSGGGLGGYTFGSGTRLTVV.

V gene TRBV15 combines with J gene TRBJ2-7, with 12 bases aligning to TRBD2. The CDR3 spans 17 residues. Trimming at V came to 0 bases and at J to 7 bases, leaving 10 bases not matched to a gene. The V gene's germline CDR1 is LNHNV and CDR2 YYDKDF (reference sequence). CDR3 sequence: CATSREYPLAGGREQYF. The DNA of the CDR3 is TGTGCCACCAGCAGAGAATACCCTCTAGCGGGGGGGCGGGAGCAGTACTTC.

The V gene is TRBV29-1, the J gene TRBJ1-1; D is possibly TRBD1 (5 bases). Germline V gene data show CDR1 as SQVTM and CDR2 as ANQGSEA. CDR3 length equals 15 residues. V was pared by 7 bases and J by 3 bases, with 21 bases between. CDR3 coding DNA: TGCAGCGGAGTCCTTAAACCGGGGGGGTACACTGAAGCTTTCTTT. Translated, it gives CSGVLKPGGYTEAFF.

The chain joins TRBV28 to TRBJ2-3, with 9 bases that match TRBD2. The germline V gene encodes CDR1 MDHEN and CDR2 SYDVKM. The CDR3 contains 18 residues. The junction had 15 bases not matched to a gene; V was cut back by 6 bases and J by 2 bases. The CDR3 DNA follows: TGTGCCAGCAGGTCTCCTCTGGGCGGGGGGGCTCTCACAGATACGCAGTATTTT. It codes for CASRSPLGGGALTDTQYF.

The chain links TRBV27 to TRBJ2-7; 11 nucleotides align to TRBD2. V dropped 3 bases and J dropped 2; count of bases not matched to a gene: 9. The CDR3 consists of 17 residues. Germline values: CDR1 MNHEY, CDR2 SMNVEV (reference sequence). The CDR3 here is CASSFRGLAGDPYEQYF. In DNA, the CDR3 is TGTGCCAGCAGTTTCCGTGGACTAGCGGGCGACCCCTACGAGCAGTACTTC.

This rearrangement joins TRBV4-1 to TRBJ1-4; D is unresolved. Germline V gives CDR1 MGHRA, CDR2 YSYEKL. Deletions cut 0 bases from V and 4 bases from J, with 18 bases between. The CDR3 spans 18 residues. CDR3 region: CASSQEGRGNANNEKLFF. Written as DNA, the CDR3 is TGCGCCAGCAGCCAAGAAGGGAGAGGGAATGCGAATAATGAAAAACTGTTTTTT.

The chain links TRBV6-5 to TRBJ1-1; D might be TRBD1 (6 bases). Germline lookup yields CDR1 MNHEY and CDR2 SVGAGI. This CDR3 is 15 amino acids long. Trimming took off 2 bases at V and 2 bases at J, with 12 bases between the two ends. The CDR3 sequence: CASSYGGAGNTEAFF. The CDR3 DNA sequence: TGTGCCAGCAGTTACGGGGGGGCCGGTAACACTGAAGCTTTCTTT.

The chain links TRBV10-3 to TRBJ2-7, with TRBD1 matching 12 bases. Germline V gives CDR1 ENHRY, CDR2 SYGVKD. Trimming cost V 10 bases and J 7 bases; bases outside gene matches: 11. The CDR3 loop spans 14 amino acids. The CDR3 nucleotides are TGTGCCACCAAGCCGGGACAGGGGGCCTGGGAGCAGTACTTC. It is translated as CATKPGQGAWEQYF.

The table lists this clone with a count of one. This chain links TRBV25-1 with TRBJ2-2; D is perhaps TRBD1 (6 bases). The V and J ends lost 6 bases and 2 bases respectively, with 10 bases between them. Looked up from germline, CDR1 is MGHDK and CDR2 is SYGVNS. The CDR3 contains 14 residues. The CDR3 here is CASREQGNTGELFF. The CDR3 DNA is TGTGCCAGCAGGGAACAGGGTAACACCGGGGAGCTGTTTTTT.

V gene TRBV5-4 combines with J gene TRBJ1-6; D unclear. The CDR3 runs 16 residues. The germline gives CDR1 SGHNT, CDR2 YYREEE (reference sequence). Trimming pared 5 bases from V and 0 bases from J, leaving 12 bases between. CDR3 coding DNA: TGTGCCAGCAGGCAGGACTTGAGCTCCTATAATTCACCCCTCCACTTT. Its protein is CASRQDLSSYNSPLHF.

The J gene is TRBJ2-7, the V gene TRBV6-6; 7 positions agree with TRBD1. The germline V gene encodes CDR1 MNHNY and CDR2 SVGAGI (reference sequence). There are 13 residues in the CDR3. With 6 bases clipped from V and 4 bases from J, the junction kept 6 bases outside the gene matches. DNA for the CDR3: TGTGCCAGCAGCCTACAGGGGACGTACGAGCAGTACTTC. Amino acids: CASSLQGTYEQYF.